These T cell receptor beta chains were read from a single sample in a study of shared clonotypes between healthy human individuals. TCRdb's table, derived via immunoSEQ multiplex PCR, lists solely in-frame clones and lacks some. The sample includes some 2,500,000 clones, approximately 93% of them seen just once. The sample was naive CD4+ T cells from PBMCs. Receptors originate from a man aged 18-30 years in good health. Some clones in this sample may be carry-over from other donors' samples. Both conserved end residues are part of each CDR3. D genes are given only for firm matches. Only part of the rows carry a size: once, few, many, or a class if the clone is expanded.

cdr3_aa: CASSLGHGQETQYF; cdr3_nt: TGTGCCAGCAGCCTAGGACACGGACAAGAGACCCAGTACTTC; v_call: TRBV5-4; clone_size: .; j_call: TRBJ2-5; d_call: .
cdr3_aa: CASSMLTSGMVDTQYF; cdr3_nt: TGCGCCAGCAGCATGTTGACTAGCGGGATGGTAGATACGCAGTATTTT; v_call: TRBV5-1; clone_size: .; j_call: TRBJ2-3; d_call: TRBD2
cdr3_aa: CASSSLETGGELFF; cdr3_nt: TGTGCCAGCAGTTCCCTAGAAACGGGCGGGGAGCTGTTTTTT; v_call: TRBV11-2; clone_size: few; j_call: TRBJ2-2; d_call: .
cdr3_aa: CASSVQGRDTQYF; cdr3_nt: TGTGCCAGCAGCGTACAGGGGAGAGATACGCAGTATTTT; v_call: TRBV9; clone_size: .; j_call: TRBJ2-3; d_call: .
cdr3_aa: CARGSLNSYEQYF; cdr3_nt: TGTGCCAGGGGGAGCCTGAACTCCTACGAGCAGTACTTC; v_call: TRBV2; clone_size: once; j_call: TRBJ2-7; d_call: .
cdr3_aa: CASSPVGRDYEQYF; cdr3_nt: TGTGCCAGCAGTCCGGTCGGGAGAGACTACGAGCAGTACTTC; v_call: TRBV28; clone_size: .; j_call: TRBJ2-7; d_call: .
cdr3_aa: CASSETPSVVETQYF; cdr3_nt: TGTGCCAGCAGTGAAACTCCATCCGTGGTAGAGACCCAGTACTTC; v_call: TRBV2; clone_size: .; j_call: TRBJ2-5; d_call: .
cdr3_aa: CASSEMIAGSTDTQYF; cdr3_nt: TGTGCCAGCAGCGAAATGATAGCGGGTAGCACAGATACGCAGTATTTT; v_call: TRBV7-6; clone_size: .; j_call: TRBJ2-3; d_call: TRBD2
cdr3_aa: CASSLKREGTGELFF; cdr3_nt: TGTGCCAGCAGCTTAAAGAGGGAGGGCACCGGGGAGCTGTTTTTT; v_call: TRBV7-2; clone_size: .; j_call: TRBJ2-2; d_call: TRBD2
cdr3_aa: CASSPQGHGYTF; cdr3_nt: TGTGCCAGCAGCCCCCAGGGGCATGGCTACACCTTC; v_call: TRBV7-8; clone_size: .; j_call: TRBJ1-2; d_call: .
cdr3_aa: CASTPVLGGSIGTQYF; cdr3_nt: TGTGCCAGCACCCCGGTCCTGGGAGGGTCCATTGGGACCCAGTACTTC; v_call: TRBV11-2; clone_size: .; j_call: TRBJ2-5; d_call: TRBD2
cdr3_aa: CASRDSSSYNEQFF; cdr3_nt: TGTGCCAGCAGGGACAGTAGCTCCTACAATGAGCAGTTCTTC; v_call: TRBV6-6; clone_size: .; j_call: TRBJ2-1; d_call: .
cdr3_aa: CASSLQGRGAYEQYF; cdr3_nt: TGTGCCAGCAGTTTACAGGGACGGGGGGCCTACGAGCAGTACTTC; v_call: TRBV28; clone_size: .; j_call: TRBJ2-7; d_call: TRBD2
cdr3_aa: CASSLNGIIPDTQYF; cdr3_nt: TGTGCCAGCAGCTTAAACGGGATTATCCCAGATACGCAGTATTTT; v_call: TRBV7-9; clone_size: .; j_call: TRBJ2-3; d_call: .
cdr3_aa: CASSHNTALGQGQYFYGYTF; cdr3_nt: TGCGCCAGCAGCCATAATACGGCCTTGGGACAGGGACAATATTTCTATGGCTACACCTTC; v_call: TRBV4-1; clone_size: .; j_call: TRBJ1-2; d_call: TRBD1
cdr3_aa: CAIFPGTGSGVSTEAFF; cdr3_nt: TGTGCCATATTTCCCGGGACAGGGAGTGGCGTAAGTACTGAAGCTTTCTTT; v_call: TRBV10-3; clone_size: few; j_call: TRBJ1-1; d_call: TRBD1
cdr3_aa: CASSFVPAGSTDTQYF; cdr3_nt: TGTGCCAGCAGCTTCGTACCAGCGGGAAGCACAGATACGCAGTATTTT; v_call: TRBV7-9; clone_size: once; j_call: TRBJ2-3; d_call: TRBD2
cdr3_aa: CASSIEAGVYEQYF; cdr3_nt: TGTGCCAGTAGTATCGAAGCGGGAGTTTACGAGCAGTACTTC; v_call: TRBV19; clone_size: .; j_call: TRBJ2-7; d_call: TRBD2
cdr3_aa: CASSDTPGIYNEQFF; cdr3_nt: TGTGCCAGCAGTGACACTCCGGGGATTTACAATGAGCAGTTCTTC; v_call: TRBV6-1; clone_size: once; j_call: TRBJ2-1; d_call: .
cdr3_aa: CATRTGRYQPQHF; cdr3_nt: TGTGCCACCCGGACAGGGCGCTATCAGCCCCAGCATTTT; v_call: TRBV6-6; clone_size: .; j_call: TRBJ1-5; d_call: TRBD1
cdr3_aa: CASSLVAGTYEQYF; cdr3_nt: TGTGCCAGCAGCTTAGTCGCAGGGACCTACGAGCAGTACTTC; v_call: TRBV7-2; clone_size: .; j_call: TRBJ2-7; d_call: .
cdr3_aa: CASSPEGATHGNTIYF; cdr3_nt: TGCGCCAGCAGCCCCGAGGGGGCTACTCATGGAAACACCATATATTTT; v_call: TRBV5-1; clone_size: .; j_call: TRBJ1-3; d_call: TRBD1